The clone carrying this TCR beta chain was observed a few times. Its matching antigen is unknown. The sample originates from a study of long-term antiretroviral therapy in people with HIV. At the level of the study: Some samples came about a decade before the 2015 immediate-ART recommendation, and these were the earliest. Broader study findings: Information pertaining to ART adherence, viral resistance or therapeutic modifications was not obtained.

Survey level was the resolution at which the v3.0 immunoSEQ assay ran. Some clones are missing from TCRdb's copy, which holds only in-frame ones; the method was immunoSEQ multiplex PCR. The sample lists 20,000 to 25,000 clones; around three quarters were seen once. Germline lookup yields CDR1 MRHNA and CDR2 SNTAGT. The J segment lost 8 bases and the V segment lost 2 bases, leaving 4 bases of the junction unmatched. CDR3 length: 14 residues. The specimen comprised unsorted PBMCs, sampled 4.1 years after starting antiretroviral therapy. This chain uses TRBV6-4 with TRBJ1-2; 11 bases line up with TRBD1. This TCR was recovered from a woman aged 40-49 years with HIV. CDR3 residues: CASSDGQGAWGYTF. DNA for the CDR3: TGTGCCAGCAGTGACGGACAGGGGGCGTGGGGCTACACCTTC.